The present T cell receptor (beta chain) was sequenced within a study of blood T cell repertoires in COVID-19. Overall study context: Spain, Italy and the United States supplied samples that represented acute and convalescent COVID-19. The cDNA or gDNA used as material had been derived from T cells, B-cell-depleted T cells, or PBMCs.

Original data processing: The authors estimated nucleated cell counts from reference gene primer amplification. TCRdb keeps only in-frame clones here, not all; method: immunoSEQ multiplex PCR. The D gene and trimming were derived from the DNA, and the V and J assignments and clone size from that table. The sample comprises approximately 75,000 clones, about 85% of which are singletons, and roughly 5.5% rests with the top ten. V was trimmed by 5 bases and J by 5 bases, leaving 12 bases between them. In germline, CDR1 is MNHEY, CDR2 SVGEGT. CDR3 size: 13 residues. This sequence was found in a man aged 80 or over with acute or convalescent COVID-19. The chain is built from TRBV6-2 or TRBV6-3 and TRBJ1-1; possible D gene TRBD1, 5 bases. Sequenced input: peripheral blood. The CDR3, as DNA: TGTGCCAGCAGTCGCGGGGGAGGGACTGAAGCTTTCTTT. Protein sequence: CASSRGGGTEAFF.